This is a list of T cell receptor beta chains from one sample in a study of blood T cell repertoires in COVID-19. TCRdb's copy holds only in-frame clones and misses some; the assay was immunoSEQ multiplex PCR. The table records hundreds of thousands of clones, 90% of them present only once. The sequenced material came from PBMCs or T cells enriched from blood (not recorded which). These receptors were taken from a woman under 30 with acute COVID-19. CDR3s include the opening cysteine and the closing phenylalanine or tryptophan. A D gene is named only where the DNA matches it firmly.

V gene	J gene	D gene	CDR3 protein
TRBV7-6	TRBJ2-7	TRBD1	CASSWGQGSSYEQYF
TRBV5-1	TRBJ2-5	-	CASSLFGGRAQETQYF
TRBV23-1	TRBJ1-4	TRBD1	CASSQSNMTPNRGRNEKLFF
TRBV19	TRBJ2-1	TRBD1	CASYGQGGEQFF
TRBV7-8	TRBJ1-4	-	CASSLRPAGNNEKLFF
TRBV6-2/TRBV6-3	TRBJ1-6	TRBD1	CASSGQGDLALHF
TRBV12-3/TRBV12-4	TRBJ1-4	-	CASSLDSGRKLFF
TRBV27	TRBJ2-7	-	CASSPGLGYEQYF
TRBV2	TRBJ2-1	TRBD2	CASSRTSGSYDEQFF
TRBV6-6	TRBJ2-5	-	CASSYQGETQYF
TRBV11-1	TRBJ1-1	-	CASSSGLTEAFF
TRBV28	TRBJ2-6	TRBD1	CASRDRGETGANVLTF
TRBV5-8	TRBJ2-1	-	CASRGPLETADEQFF
TRBV18	TRBJ2-1	-	CASSPPVSSVVSLPYNEQFF
TRBV19	TRBJ2-1	-	CASSIDRREDEQFF
TRBV27	TRBJ1-2	-	CASSLSPTGPYGYTF
TRBV7-2	TRBJ1-4	TRBD1	CASSVAAGTVNEKLFF
TRBV3-1/TRBV3-2	TRBJ1-1	TRBD1	CASSELRGIGGNTEAFF
TRBV4-2	TRBJ2-7	-	CASSQDGGMRSYEQYF
TRBV6-5	TRBJ1-5	-	CASSPGISNQPQHF
TRBV28	TRBJ2-7	TRBD2	CASRIAGPVSYEQYF
TRBV5-1	TRBJ1-2	TRBD1	CASSLSGQPFYGYTF